This T cell receptor beta chain came from a study of cytomegalovirus exposure and HLA in healthy donors. About the research overall: Some 85 million unique TCRs, all from HLA-typed donors, were included in an early release of the data.

Whole-study findings and limits: A later analysis found TCR association rates differed by HLA locus, highest for DRB1 and lowest for HLA-C. Later analysis associated a missense DCLRE1C variant with TCR beta V- and J-gene trimming.

Turning to this clone: Its antigen remains unknown.

Trimming took off 3 bases at V and 4 bases at J, with 9 bases between the two ends. Germline assignment: CDR1 MNHEY and CDR2 SMNVEV (reference sequence). The CDR3 extends over 13 amino acids. Primers: 60 Vbeta forward and 13 Jbeta reverse. Per the study methods: Around 10 million of the 60 million to 90 million unique TCR beta chains counted in a later analysis were shared. Generated by immunoSEQ multiplex PCR, the TCRdb table keeps only in-frame clones and is missing some. D and trimming come from the DNA, and the V and J calls and clone size come from that table. The data show approximately 110,000 clones, approximately 80% seen once.

The J gene is TRBJ1-1, the V gene TRBV27; tentative D call: TRBD1 (5 bases). The TCR comes from a man aged 35-49 years in good health and CMV-seronegative. The sample taken for sequencing was PBMCs. The CDR3 region has the DNA TGTGCCAGCAGTTTTCGGGGGGGCACTGAAGCTTTCTTT. This translates into CASSFRGGTEAFF.